The 29 T cell receptor beta chains given below trace back to one sample, sequenced in a study of T cell repertoires in cytomegalovirus infection. TCRdb passed the reads through MiXCR, listing each CDR3 protein once. This repertoire shows 400,000 to 550,000 distinct CDR3 sequences, 11% found once; its top ten account for about 9.4%. Sequencing used PBMCs. The source is a human donor in good health (CMV status not recorded). Some clones in this sample may be carry-over from other donors' samples.

This clonotype was seen ten or more times. The J gene is TRBJ1-1, the V gene TRBV12-3 or TRBV12-4; 9 nucleotides agree with TRBD1. CDR3 length equals 16 residues. The junction had 11 bases not matched to a gene; V was cut back by 9 bases and J by 0 bases. CDR3 in amino acids: CASGDRDFQVNTEAFF. The CDR3 coding sequence is TGTGCCAGTGGGGACAGGGATTTTCAAGTGAACACTGAAGCTTTCTTT.

DNA of the CDR3: TGTGCCAGCAGCACCACAGGGTACGATGAGCAGTTCTTC. Translation: CASSTTGYDEQFF. The V and J genes are TRBV9 and TRBJ2-1, with D possibly matching TRBD1 (6 bases). V lost 4 bases and J 8 bases, leaving 13 bases between the germline ends. CDR1 and CDR2 (germline): SGDLS, YYNGEE. The CDR3 is 13 amino acids. Combining the CDR3 with reference TRBV9 and TRBJ2-1 gives the whole variable domain DSGVTQTPKHLITATGQRVTLRCSPRSGDLSVYWYQQSLDQGLQFLIQYYNGEERAKGNILERFSAQQFPDLHSELNLSSLELGDSALYFCASSTTGYDEQFFGPGTRLTVL.

J is TRBJ2-7 and V is TRBV29-1; possibly TRBD2 for D (5 bases). This CDR3 contains 11 residues. The germline V and J ends were trimmed by 0 bases and 9 bases, with 9 bases remaining between them. Germline V gives CDR1 SQVTM, CDR2 ANQGSEA. CDR3 sequence reads: CSVEDREGQYF. The CDR3 DNA reads TGCAGCGTTGAAGATCGTGAGGGGCAGTACTTC.

In its sample, this clonotype was seen many times. The chain recombines TRBV27 with TRBJ1-5, with D possibly matching TRBD1 (5 bases). This CDR3 spans 13 amino acids. The V gene's germline CDR1 is MNHEY and CDR2 SMNVEV (reference sequence). Trimming removed 8 bases at V and 0 bases at J, with 8 bases between. The CDR3 sequence: CASPRVSNQPQHF. CDR3 DNA: TGTGCCAGCCCCAGGGTTAGCAATCAGCCCCAGCATTTT.

This clonotype was seen only a few times. The chain combines TRBV7-9 with TRBJ2-5; the D gene is possibly TRBD1 (6 bases). Germline V gene sequence: CDR1 SEHNR, CDR2 FQNEAQ (reference sequence). The CDR3 is made up of 14 amino acids. V gave up 7 bases and J gave up 0 bases, with 12 bases separating them. The CDR3, as DNA: TGTGCCAGCATCCAGGGGTTTAACCAAGAGACCCAGTACTTC. Residues: CASIQGFNQETQYF.

This rearrangement joins TRBV18 to TRBJ1-1; D is undetermined. V was pared by 9 bases and J by 1 base, with 18 bases between. Germline V gene lookup returns CDR1 KGHSH and CDR2 LQKENI. This CDR3 spans 15 amino acids. The CDR3 sequence is CASLGSSFSNTEAFF. For the CDR3, the DNA is TGTGCCAGTCTCGGGAGTTCTTTTTCGAACACTGAAGCTTTCTTT. Using reference TRBV18 and TRBJ1-1 for the parts outside the CDR3, the full variable domain is NAGVMQNPRHLVRRRGQEARLRCSPMKGHSHVYWYRQLPEEGLKFMVYLQKENIIDESGMPKERFSAEFPKEGPSILRIQQVVRGDSAAYFCASLGSSFSNTEAFFGQGTRLTVV.

In its sample, this clonotype was seen many times. This chain joins TRBV2 and TRBJ2-7; D may be TRBD1 or TRBD2 (5 bases each). This CDR3 has 15 amino acids. Germline values: CDR1 SNHLY, CDR2 FYNNEI. Trimming shortened V by 8 bases and J by 2 bases, and 19 bases separated the two germline ends. The CDR3 protein is CASRIDRDLAYEQYF. The CDR3 nucleotides are TGTGCCAGCCGGATAGATCGGGACCTTGCCTACGAGCAGTACTTC.

This clonotype has a count of ten or more. This chain links TRBV27 with TRBJ1-1, with D perhaps matching TRBD1 (6 bases). The CDR3 extends over 12 amino acids. Germline V lookup: CDR1 MNHEY, CDR2 SMNVEV (reference sequence). The ends were cut back, 5 bases at V and 8 bases at J, with 12 bases in the middle. The CDR3 DNA follows: TGTGCCAGCAGTAGGGGGAGGGAAGAAGCTTTCTTT. It codes for CASSRGREEAFF.

This clonotype was seen at least ten times. This rearrangement joins TRBV11-2 to TRBJ2-1; 13 bases map to TRBD2. The length of the CDR3 is 15 residues. V lost 5 bases, J lost 9 bases, and 7 bases stayed unmatched. Germline CDR1 reads SGHAT; CDR2 reads FQNNGV. The CDR3 DNA sequence: TGTGCCAGCAGCCAAGGACTAGCGGGAGTTACTGAGCAGTTCTTC. Translating it yields CASSQGLAGVTEQFF.

The chain couples TRBV19 to TRBJ1-1, with D uncertain. CDR1 and CDR2 (germline): LNHDA, SQIVND (reference sequence). Deletions cut 2 bases from V and 2 bases from J, with 9 bases between. This CDR3 is 14 amino acids long. CDR3 sequence: CASSITPINTEAFF. The CDR3 bases are TGTGCCAGTAGTATAACCCCGATCAACACTGAAGCTTTCTTT. The variable domain in full, completed from reference TRBV19 and TRBJ1-1, reads DGGITQSPKYLFRKEGQNVTLSCEQNLNHDAMYWYRQDPGQGLRLIYYSQIVNDFQKGDIAEGYSVSREKKESFPLTVTSAQKNPTAFYLCASSITPINTEAFFGQGTRLTVV.

This clonotype was detected many times. The chain has TRBV11-2 and TRBJ1-2; D call uncertain. The length of the CDR3 is 14 residues. V lost 1 base and J lost 1, with 7 bases in between. The germline V gene has CDR1 SGHAT and CDR2 FQNNGV. The CDR3 DNA is TGTGCCAGCAGCTTAGGAGTCCTTAACTATGGCTACACCTTC. It translates to CASSLGVLNYGYTF.

This clonotype was picked up a small number of times. The chain recombines TRBV29-1 with TRBJ2-7; TRBD1 matches at 11 bases. V gave up 1 base and J gave up 4 bases; unmatched junction bases: 3. Germline CDR1 and CDR2: SQVTM and ANQGSEA. The CDR3 is 14 residues long. The CDR3 region is CSVEVGTGGYEQYF. CDR3 nucleotide sequence: TGCAGCGTTGAAGTAGGGACAGGGGGGTACGAGCAGTACTTC.

This chain connects TRBV28 to TRBJ1-6; perhaps TRBD1 as D (5 bases). The V end was cut by 10 bases, the J end by 6 bases, with 13 bases between. The germline gives CDR1 MDHEN, CDR2 SYDVKM. The CDR3 extends over 13 amino acids. CDR3 DNA sequence: TGTGCCACCCGGAGGGACGTTAATTCACCCCTCCACTTT. Its translation: CATRRDVNSPLHF.

The chain uses TRBV10-3 and TRBJ2-7, with 7 bases lining up with TRBD2. The junction had 9 bases not matched to a gene; V was cut back by 7 bases and J by 3 bases. The germline V gene has CDR1 ENHRY and CDR2 SYGVKD. The CDR3 totals 14 residues. The chain's CDR3 is CAIMGGGGLYEQYF. CDR3 sequence (DNA): TGTGCCATCATGGGGGGGGGGGGTCTCTACGAGCAGTACTTC.

This clonotype was recorded many times. This rearrangement joins TRBV12-3 or TRBV12-4 to TRBJ1-2, with TRBD1 matching 8 bases. V was pared by 2 bases and J by 1 base, with 3 bases of the junction left unmatched. This CDR3 region has 15 residues. The CDR3 bases are TGTGCCAGCAGTTTAATTACAGGGGGTAACTATGGCTACACCTTC. Translation: CASSLITGGNYGYTF.

This clonotype occurred a few times. This chain uses TRBV7-6 with TRBJ2-1, with unresolved D. V was pared by 0 bases and J by 10 bases, with 10 bases between. Germline CDR1 and CDR2: SGHVS and FNYEAQ. There are 13 residues in the CDR3. CDR3 sequence: CASSLAVSREQFF. CDR3 sequence (DNA): TGTGCCAGCAGCTTAGCCGTTTCCCGGGAGCAGTTCTTC.

This clonotype has at least ten counts. The rearrangement links TRBV28 to TRBJ2-7, with a possible D match to TRBD1 (6 bases). The CDR3 has 15 amino acids. V was clipped by 5 bases and J by 0 bases, with 14 bases between them. Looked up from germline, CDR1 is MDHEN and CDR2 is SYDVKM. CDR3 region: CASSVPTGTSYEQYF. In nucleotides, the CDR3 is TGTGCCAGCAGTGTCCCGACAGGTACCTCCTACGAGCAGTACTTC.

The sample holds a few counts of this clonotype. This rearrangement joins TRBV5-1 to TRBJ2-5; 10 bases match TRBD2. Trimming took 6 bases from V and 0 from J; bases not matched to a gene: 2. CDR3 size: 14 residues. Germline CDR1 reads SGHRS; CDR2 reads YFSETQ. The CDR3 loop is CASKAGGNQETQYF. The CDR3, as DNA: TGCGCCAGCAAAGCGGGAGGGAACCAAGAGACCCAGTACTTC.

The genes are TRBV19 and TRBJ2-7, with a tentative D call TRBD2 (6 bases). Germline-derived CDR1 and CDR2 are LNHDA and SQIVND (reference sequence). Trimming took 4 bases from V and 4 from J, leaving 17 bases between them. The CDR3 loop spans 15 amino acids. The CDR3 DNA sequence: TGTGCCAGTAGTAACGGGGGACTCTCGGGGTACGAGCAGTACTTC. This sequence encodes CASSNGGLSGYEQYF.

This clonotype was counted at least ten times. The gene calls are TRBV18 and TRBJ2-7; D gene unclear. This CDR3 has 14 residues. Germline V gene sequence: CDR1 KGHSH, CDR2 LQKENI. The V end lost 6 bases, the J end lost 1 base, and 13 bases lay between the germline ends. This chain's CDR3 is CASSARFPSYEQYF. DNA of the CDR3: TGTGCCAGCTCGGCTAGGTTCCCTTCCTACGAGCAGTACTTC.

The chain employs TRBV20-1 and TRBJ2-2; a weak D match, TRBD1 (5 bases). The CDR3 runs 14 residues. Germline V gene sequence: CDR1 DFQATT, CDR2 SNEGSKA (reference sequence). Deletions cut 1 base from V and 5 bases from J, with 11 bases between. CDR3 coding DNA: TGCAGTGCTAGAGGCCCAGGGATGACCGGGGAGCTGTTTTTT. This sequence encodes CSARGPGMTGELFF.

The chain links TRBV28 to TRBJ1-2; TRBD1 matches 7 bases. Germline V gives CDR1 MDHEN, CDR2 SYDVKM. J was trimmed by 2 bases and V by 6 bases; bases with no gene match: 12. CDR3 size: 16 residues. CDR3 nucleotides: TGTGCCAGCAGCCAGCCAGGGTTGACAGGGAACTATGGCTACACCTTC. This sequence encodes CASSQPGLTGNYGYTF.

This clonotype has a count of ten or more. The gene calls are TRBV10-1 and TRBJ2-4; D is tentatively TRBD1 or TRBD2 (6 bases each). V was trimmed by 0 bases and J by 11 bases, leaving 20 bases between them. Germline CDR1 is WNHNN and CDR2 is SYGVQD (reference sequence). The CDR3 consists of 16 residues. The CDR3 reads CASSESGGRSGSLQYF. CDR3 in DNA: TGCGCCAGCAGTGAGTCAGGGGGGAGAAGTGGATCCCTTCAGTACTTC.

The sample holds many counts of this clonotype. The V and J genes are TRBV7-2 and TRBJ1-5; D may be TRBD1 (6 bases). The CDR3 has 16 residues. The ends were cut back, 2 bases at V and 0 bases at J, with 11 bases in the middle. Per the germline V gene, CDR1 is SGHTA and CDR2 is FQGNSA. In DNA, the CDR3 is TGTGCCAGCAGCTTACTGACAGGACTTAGCAATCAGCCCCAGCATTTT. As protein: CASSLLTGLSNQPQHF. Drawing the rest from reference TRBV7-2 and TRBJ1-5, the complete variable domain is GAGVSQSPSNKVTEKGKDVELRCDPISGHTALYWYRQSLGQGLEFLIYFQGNSAPDKSGLPSDRFSAERTGGSVSTLTIQRTQQEDSAVYLCASSLLTGLSNQPQHFGDGTRLSIL.

In this sample, this clonotype turned up many times. V gene TRBV20-1 combines with J gene TRBJ2-3; unclear D gene. The CDR3 runs to 15 residues. Trimming took 0 bases from V and 1 from J, leaving 11 bases between them. Germline V gene data show CDR1 as DFQATT and CDR2 as SNEGSKA (reference sequence). This CDR3 reads CSARDPNGGTDTQYF. The CDR3 DNA follows: TGCAGTGCTAGAGACCCTAATGGGGGCACAGATACGCAGTATTTT.

This clonotype was observed many times. The chain joins TRBV12-3 or TRBV12-4 to TRBJ1-2, with D perhaps matching TRBD1 (5 bases). CDR3 length: 13 amino acids. Trimming stripped 4 bases from V and 2 bases from J, with 8 bases between. In DNA form, the CDR3 reads TGTGCCAGCAGTTGGGACGGAAACTATGGCTACACCTTC. Protein: CASSWDGNYGYTF.

This clonotype was picked up many times. The chain links TRBV4-2 to TRBJ2-3, with TRBD1 matching over 7 bases. Unmatched junction bases numbered 7, after V lost 8 bases and J lost 5 bases. The germline gives CDR1 LGHNA, CDR2 YNFKEQ. CDR3 length equals 13 residues. DNA of the CDR3: TGTGCCAGCGCAAGGGGGCCGGAAGATACGCAGTATTTT. It specifies CASARGPEDTQYF.

This clonotype has at least ten counts. The J gene is TRBJ1-3, the V gene TRBV7-2; possible D gene TRBD1, 5 bases. The CDR3 loop spans 13 amino acids. CDR1 is SGHTA, CDR2 FQGNSA, per germline. The V end lost 2 bases, the J end lost 8 bases, and 10 bases lay between the germline ends. CDR3 in amino acids: CASSLYEGDTIYF. The CDR3 nucleotides are TGTGCCAGCAGCTTATACGAAGGGGACACCATATATTTT. Together with reference TRBV7-2 and TRBJ1-3, the CDR3 gives the full variable domain: GAGVSQSPSNKVTEKGKDVELRCDPISGHTALYWYRQSLGQGLEFLIYFQGNSAPDKSGLPSDRFSAERTGGSVSTLTIQRTQQEDSAVYLCASSLYEGDTIYFGEGSWLTVV.

This clonotype was detected many times. The chain carries TRBV6-5 and TRBJ2-5; D may be TRBD1 (6 bases). This CDR3 region has 16 residues. In germline, CDR1 is MNHEY, CDR2 SVGAGI. The V end was cut by 2 bases, the J end by 5 bases, with 18 bases between. The CDR3 sequence: CASSYTQGQIGETQYF. CDR3 bases: TGTGCCAGCAGTTACACCCAGGGACAAATCGGGGAGACCCAGTACTTC.